These 14 T cell receptor beta chains were all obtained from the same sample, sequenced in a study of blood T cell repertoires in COVID-19. Sequencing was performed with immunoSEQ multiplex PCR; in TCRdb, only in-frame clones are kept and a portion is missing. The profile shows approximately 220,000 clones, approximately 86% of them singletons. The sample consisted of PBMCs or T cells enriched from blood (not recorded which). These receptors were obtained from a woman between 25 and 40 years old with acute COVID-19.

J is TRBJ2-7 and V is TRBV7-2; D perhaps matches TRBD1 (6 bases). The CDR3 is 14 amino acids. V dropped 4 bases and J dropped 2 bases, with 12 bases sitting between them. Germline CDR1 reads SGHTA; CDR2 reads FQGNSA. The CDR3 loop reads CASSSQGNTYEQYF. In nucleotides, the CDR3 is TGTGCCAGCAGCTCTCAGGGGAATACCTACGAGCAGTACTTC.

The rearrangement links TRBV9 to TRBJ2-4, with a tentative D call TRBD2 (5 bases). V dropped 3 bases and J dropped 6 bases, with 19 bases sitting between them. There are 16 residues in the CDR3. CDR1 and CDR2 from the germline V gene are SGDLS and YYNGEE. This chain's CDR3 is CASSDTPDLTGNIQYF. The CDR3 DNA reads as TGTGCCAGCAGCGACACACCGGACTTGACGGGAAACATTCAGTACTTC.

This clone was seen a few times. For the CDR3, the DNA is TGTGCCAGCAGCCGAGACAGAACCTACGAGCAGTACTTC. This codes for CASSRDRTYEQYF. This rearrangement joins TRBV12-3 or TRBV12-4 to TRBJ2-7; D is possibly TRBD1 (5 bases). This CDR3 is 13 amino acids long. The germline V and J ends were trimmed by 6 bases and 2 bases, with 11 bases remaining between them.

The rearrangement links TRBV6-5 to TRBJ1-2, with TRBD1 matching over 8 bases. The CDR3 length is 14 residues. Looked up from germline, CDR1 is MNHEY and CDR2 is SVGAGI. V shed 5 bases, J shed 4 bases, and the junction held 6 bases outside the gene matches. CDR3 protein: CASSRDRMGYGYTF. The CDR3 nucleotides are TGTGCCAGCAGTCGGGACAGGATGGGCTATGGCTACACCTTC.

This chain connects TRBV7-9 to TRBJ1-6; a weak D match, TRBD1 (6 bases). The germline V and J ends were trimmed by 9 bases and 0 bases, with 12 bases remaining between them. Germline V gene data show CDR1 as SEHNR and CDR2 as FQNEAQ (reference sequence). The CDR3 consists of 15 residues. CDR3 residues: CASRGGSSYNSPLHF. CDR3 in DNA: TGTGCCAGTCGGGGGGGCAGCTCCTATAATTCACCCCTCCACTTT. Supplemented by reference TRBV7-9 and TRBJ1-6, the full variable domain reads DTGVSQNPRHKITKRGQNVTFRCDPISEHNRLYWYRQTLGQGPEFLTYFQNEAQLEKSRLLSDRFSAERPKGSFSTLEIQRTEQGDSAMYLCASRGGSSYNSPLHFGNGTRLTVT.

This chain links TRBV14 with TRBJ2-2, with 9 bases matching TRBD1. The CDR3 contains 19 residues. Germline CDR1 SGHDN, CDR2 FVKESK. The V gene end was trimmed by 0 bases and the J gene end by 7 bases; junction bases not matched to a gene: 15. CDR3 sequence: CASSQENLQGALILGELFF. In DNA form, the CDR3 reads TGTGCCAGCAGCCAAGAGAACTTACAGGGGGCGCTTATACTCGGGGAGCTGTTTTTT.

The chain has TRBV9 and TRBJ2-5; 9 bases map to TRBD1. The CDR3 is made up of 15 amino acids. V was clipped by 4 bases and J by 5 bases; unmatched bases: 9. CDR1 SGDLS and CDR2 YYNGEE come from the germline V gene. CDR3: CASSSQTGGYETQYF. CDR3 DNA: TGTGCCAGCAGCTCACAGACAGGGGGGTACGAGACCCAGTACTTC.

This chain uses TRBV6-5 with TRBJ1-4; a possible D gene is TRBD1 (6 bases). The CDR3 has 14 amino acids. Germline assignment: CDR1 MNHEY and CDR2 SVGAGI. The V and J ends lost 0 bases and 5 bases respectively, with 7 bases between them. CDR3 sequence (DNA): TGTGCCAGCAGTTACTCAGGGGGAAATGAAAAACTGTTTTTT. It codes for CASSYSGGNEKLFF.

V usage is TRBV4-2 and J usage is TRBJ2-1; D not certain. Germline V gene data show CDR1 as LGHNA and CDR2 as YNFKEQ. The CDR3 spans 15 residues. V lost 0 bases, J lost 5 bases, and 11 bases lay in between. Here the CDR3 reads CASSQEAVPNNEQFF. The DNA for the CDR3 is TGTGCCAGCAGCCAAGAAGCCGTCCCAAACAATGAGCAGTTCTTC.

This chain uses TRBV9 with TRBJ1-2, with TRBD1 matching 9 bases. CDR3 size: 14 residues. Germline loops: CDR1 SGDLS, CDR2 YYNGEE. V lost 4 bases, J lost 3 bases, and 4 bases stayed unmatched. CDR3 coding DNA: TGTGCCAGCAGCCCACAGGGGGCTGACTATGGCTACACCTTC. Its translation: CASSPQGADYGYTF.

V usage is TRBV6-5 and J usage is TRBJ1-2, with 8 bases lining up with TRBD1. CDR3 length equals 14 residues. In germline, CDR1 is MNHEY, CDR2 SVGAGI. Germline trimming cut 2 bases from V and 9 bases from J; bases unmatched to any gene: 8. The CDR3 loop is CASSYDGQGKSYTF. CDR3 coding DNA: TGTGCCAGCAGTTACGACGGACAGGGTAAAAGCTACACCTTC.

The chain has TRBV5-6 and TRBJ1-1; 12 bases map to TRBD1. Trimming removed 1 base from V and 6 bases from J; junction bases left unmatched: 7. This CDR3 is 16 amino acids long. The germline gives CDR1 SGHDT, CDR2 YYEEEE. CDR3: CASSLLGQGARAEAFF. CDR3 in DNA: TGTGCCAGCAGCTTGTTGGGACAGGGGGCTAGGGCTGAAGCTTTCTTT.

V gene TRBV5-4 combines with J gene TRBJ1-3; no clear D. Germline V gene lookup returns CDR1 SGHNT and CDR2 YYREEE (reference sequence). This CDR3 contains 15 residues. V lost 4 bases, J lost 0 bases, and 11 bases lay in between. CDR3 nucleotide sequence: TGTGCCAGCAGCCCCAAAGGGAGCTCTGGAAACACCATATATTTT. Its translation: CASSPKGSSGNTIYF.

The chain employs TRBV4-1 and TRBJ1-2; TRBD1 might be the D (5 bases). The V gene lost 1 base and the J gene lost 5 bases, with 17 bases spanning the gap. CDR3 length equals 16 residues. Germline CDR1 MGHRA, CDR2 YSYEKL. Here the CDR3 reads CASSQGGRDGLYGYTF. Written as DNA, the CDR3 is TGCGCCAGCAGCCAAGGGGGGAGGGACGGATTGTATGGCTACACCTTC.